This T cell receptor (beta chain) was recovered during a study of technical replicates of blood from a few donors. This table comes from immunoSEQ multiplex PCR, and its TCRdb copy is limited to in-frame clones, with some not included. Of over 9,000 clones listed, roughly nine tenths are singletons. V lost 6 bases to trimming and J lost 4 bases; unmatched junction nucleotides: 7. CDR1 and CDR2 (germline): MNHEY, SVGAGI. CDR3 size: 15 residues. Sequenced sample: PBMCs. The source of this sequence is a human donor in good health. This chain uses TRBV6-5 with TRBJ2-7; 12 bases line up with TRBD1. CDR3 sequence (DNA): TGTGCCAGCAGGCCGGGACAGGGGGCAGATTACGAGCAGTACTTC. This encodes CASRPGQGADYEQYF.